This record covers a single T cell receptor (beta chain). This PCR relied on a set of 60 Vbeta primers and 13 Jbeta primers. Produced via immunoSEQ multiplex PCR; TCRdb's table is partial and in-frame only. Of 70,000 or so clones listed, about 61% are singletons. This sample was included in a study of cytomegalovirus exposure and HLA in healthy donors. Across the whole study: Of all 400 or so donors who were genotyped, about 84% belonged to the Caucasian-associated ancestry cluster.

There are 16 residues in the CDR3. Germline V lookup: CDR1 ENHRY, CDR2 SYGVKD. The J segment lost 5 bases and the V segment lost 10 bases, leaving 15 bases of the junction unmatched. Sequencing was carried out using PBMCs. This TCR was sampled from a woman aged 45-65 years in good health and CMV-seronegative. This rearrangement joins TRBV10-3 to TRBJ2-5, with 11 bases that match TRBD2. The CDR3 DNA reads TGTGCCACCTCACTTAGCGGGAGGGGCATTGGGGAGACCCAGTACTTC. Translating it yields CATSLSGRGIGETQYF.